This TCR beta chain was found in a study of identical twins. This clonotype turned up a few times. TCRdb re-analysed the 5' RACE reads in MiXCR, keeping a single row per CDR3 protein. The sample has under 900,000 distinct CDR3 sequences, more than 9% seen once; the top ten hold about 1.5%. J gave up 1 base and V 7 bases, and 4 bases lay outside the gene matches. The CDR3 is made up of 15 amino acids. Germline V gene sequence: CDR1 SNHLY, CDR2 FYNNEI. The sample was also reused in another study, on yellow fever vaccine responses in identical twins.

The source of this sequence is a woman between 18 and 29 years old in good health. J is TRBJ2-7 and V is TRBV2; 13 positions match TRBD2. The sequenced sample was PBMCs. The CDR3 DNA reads TGTGCCAGCAACGTACTAGCGGGAGGGTCCTACGAGCAGTACTTC. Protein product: CASNVLAGGSYEQYF.